What follows are 28 T cell receptor beta chains derived from one specimen sequenced in a study of T cell repertoires in cytomegalovirus infection (dated by TCRdb to between 2017 and 2020). These receptors have no identified antigens. Explained via the paper, the treatment or condition label denotes: in vitro stimulation with specific CMV peptide epitopes to enrich CMV-specific T cells. Sequenced on an Illumina HiSeq 1500. The public reads were run again by TCRdb, first through fastp at Q25 and then through MiXCR, and only productive beta chains were kept. Each entry merges the rows of one CDR3 protein and shows their most common DNA and genes. For this sample there are about 280,000 distinct CDR3 sequences; roughly a fifth appear just once. The ten biggest clones cover approximately 20% of the sample. Specimen: cultured PBMCs, collected from culture after CMV antigen stimulation. Receptors were obtained from a human donor in good health (CMV status not recorded). Some clones in this sample may be carry-over from other donors' samples.

This clonotype was counted at least ten times. The genes are TRBV7-6 and TRBJ2-2; the D is unclear. Germline CDR1 reads SGHVS; CDR2 reads FNYEAQ. The CDR3 contains 14 residues. V lost 5 bases and J lost 8, with 15 bases in between. CDR3: CASSDRALSGELFF. The CDR3, as DNA: TGTGCCAGCAGCGACCGGGCCCTGTCAGGGGAGCTGTTTTTT.

This clonotype showed up many times. The V call is TRBV7-8, the J call TRBJ2-1; 11 bases map to TRBD2. In germline, CDR1 is SGHVS, CDR2 FQNEAQ. The CDR3 loop spans 15 amino acids. Trimming removed 5 bases from V and 12 bases from J; junction bases left unmatched: 12. CDR3 sequence reads: CASSQTSGVGRLQFF. Written as DNA, the CDR3 is TGTGCCAGCAGCCAGACTAGCGGGGTCGGCAGATTGCAGTTCTTC.

The rearrangement uses TRBV7-9 and TRBJ1-4; 8 bases are shared with TRBD1. V trimming: 2 bases; J trimming: 11 bases; junction bases outside the gene matches: 7. This CDR3 contains 14 residues. Germline CDR1 and CDR2: SEHNR and FQNEAQ (reference sequence). CDR3 bases: TGTGCCAGCAGCTTAATTTCGGACAGGGATAAACTGTTTTTT. Translation: CASSLISDRDKLFF. Supplemented by reference TRBV7-9 and TRBJ1-4, the full variable domain reads DTGVSQNPRHKITKRGQNVTFRCDPISEHNRLYWYRQTLGQGPEFLTYFQNEAQLEKSRLLSDRFSAERPKGSFSTLEIQRTEQGDSAMYLCASSLISDRDKLFFGSGTQLSVL.

In this sample, this clonotype turned up many times. V usage is TRBV6-2 or TRBV6-3 and J usage is TRBJ2-5; possible D gene TRBD2, 5 bases. CDR1 is MNHEY and CDR2 is SVGEGT in the germline V gene. CDR3 length equals 14 residues. Trimming cost V 1 base and J 1 base, with 7 bases left between them. The CDR3, as DNA: TGTGCCAGCAGTTACTTCGGACTCCAAGAGACCCAGTACTTC. Translated: CASSYFGLQETQYF.

The rearrangement uses TRBV7-9 and TRBJ2-3; tentatively, D is TRBD1 or TRBD2 (5 bases each). The V end was cut by 5 bases, the J end by 5 bases, with 20 bases between. This CDR3 has 16 residues. Per germline, CDR1 SEHNR and CDR2 FQNEAQ (reference sequence). CDR3: CASSPAGGEGLDTQYF. CDR3 DNA: TGTGCCAGCAGCCCTGCTGGGGGAGAGGGATTAGATACGCAGTATTTT. The whole variable domain, remainder taken from reference TRBV7-9 and TRBJ2-3, is DTGVSQNPRHKITKRGQNVTFRCDPISEHNRLYWYRQTLGQGPEFLTYFQNEAQLEKSRLLSDRFSAERPKGSFSTLEIQRTEQGDSAMYLCASSPAGGEGLDTQYFGPGTRLTVL.

The rearrangement links TRBV19 to TRBJ1-1; 10 nucleotides agree with TRBD1. Trimming removed 7 bases from V and 1 base from J; junction bases left unmatched: 3. This CDR3 is 14 amino acids long. The germline CDR1 and CDR2 sequences are LNHDA and SQIVND (reference sequence). CDR3: CASKGQGRNTEAFF. The CDR3 DNA follows: TGTGCCAGTAAGGGACAGGGGAGGAACACTGAAGCTTTCTTT. Combining the CDR3 with reference TRBV19 and TRBJ1-1 gives the whole variable domain DGGITQSPKYLFRKEGQNVTLSCEQNLNHDAMYWYRQDPGQGLRLIYYSQIVNDFQKGDIAEGYSVSREKKESFPLTVTSAQKNPTAFYLCASKGQGRNTEAFFGQGTRLTVV.

The chain couples TRBV2 to TRBJ2-1; 9 bases align to TRBD2. Trimming cost V 6 bases and J 12 bases; bases outside gene matches: 3. The CDR3 contains 11 residues. Per the germline V gene, CDR1 is SNHLY and CDR2 is FYNNEI. CDR3 amino acids: CASSYSGGQFF. The DNA for the CDR3 is TGTGCCAGCAGCTATAGCGGGGGGCAGTTCTTC.

This rearrangement joins TRBV7-9 to TRBJ2-3, with D tentatively TRBD2 (6 bases). The CDR3 extends over 15 amino acids. Germline V gives CDR1 SEHNR, CDR2 FQNEAQ (reference sequence). Between the trimmed V and J ends, which lost 2 bases and 3 bases, there was a span of 12 bases. CDR3 sequence (DNA): TGTGCCAGCAGCTTATTAGGCGGAGGGACAGATACGCAGTATTTT. Translated, it gives CASSLLGGGTDTQYF.

This clonotype showed up just a few times. The rearrangement uses TRBV24-1 and TRBJ1-5; 7 bases match TRBD1. The CDR3 has 13 amino acids. Germline V CDR1 and CDR2: KGHDR, SFDVKD. V was clipped by 4 bases and J by 5 bases; unmatched bases: 1. CDR3 sequence reads: CATSERGHQPQHF. As DNA, the CDR3 is TGTGCCACCAGTGAAAGGGGGCATCAGCCCCAGCATTTT.

This clonotype was counted at least ten times. This sequence joins TRBV20-1 and TRBJ1-4; D is possibly TRBD1 (6 bases). This CDR3 region has 13 residues. Trimming took off 5 bases at V and 8 bases at J, with 15 bases between the two ends. Germline V gene sequence: CDR1 DFQATT, CDR2 SNEGSKA (reference sequence). The CDR3 region is CSAEEQTGEKLFF. The CDR3 DNA follows: TGCAGTGCTGAGGAGCAGACAGGCGAAAAACTGTTTTTT.

The V call is TRBV11-2, the J call TRBJ2-5; 7 bases agree with TRBD2. From germline, CDR1 is SGHAT and CDR2 FQNNGV. The junction had 6 bases not matched to a gene; V was cut back by 3 bases and J by 5 bases. The CDR3 consists of 14 residues. The CDR3: CASSFGGSGETQYF. DNA for the CDR3: TGTGCCAGCAGCTTCGGCGGGAGTGGTGAGACCCAGTACTTC.

The chain couples TRBV5-6 to TRBJ1-1, with D perhaps matching TRBD1 (6 bases). Trimming removed 5 bases from V and 1 base from J, with 12 bases in between. The CDR3 contains 14 residues. Germline lookup yields CDR1 SGHDT and CDR2 YYEEEE. CDR3 coding DNA: TGTGCCAGCAGGACGACAGGACCGAACACTGAAGCTTTCTTT. As protein: CASRTTGPNTEAFF.

This clonotype has only a few counts. This chain joins TRBV7-9 and TRBJ2-1; 15 positions agree with TRBD2. The CDR3 has 19 amino acids. Germline values: CDR1 SEHNR, CDR2 FQNEAQ (reference sequence). J was trimmed by 4 bases and V by 5 bases; bases with no gene match: 12. Here the CDR3 reads CASSPRWTSGRAFYNEQFF. For the CDR3, the DNA is TGTGCCAGCAGCCCCCGCTGGACTAGCGGGAGGGCCTTTTACAATGAGCAGTTCTTC.

V and J are TRBV18 and TRBJ2-2, with a weak D call TRBD1 (6 bases). V was pared by 6 bases and J by 3 bases, with 11 bases between. This CDR3 spans 14 amino acids. Germline CDR1 reads KGHSH; CDR2 reads LQKENI. CDR3 residues: CASSLDRHTGELFF. In DNA form, the CDR3 reads TGTGCCAGCTCGCTGGACAGACACACCGGGGAGCTGTTTTTT.

This clonotype was seen more than once but under ten times. The rearrangement joins TRBV4-2 to TRBJ2-5; D gene unclear. V gave up 0 bases and J gave up 1 base, with 15 bases separating them. CDR3 length: 17 amino acids. Germline lookup yields CDR1 LGHNA and CDR2 YNFKEQ. CDR3 residues: CASSQDPAGQVQETQYF. The CDR3 nucleotides read TGTGCCAGCAGCCAAGATCCCGCCGGGCAGGTCCAAGAGACCCAGTACTTC.

This chain joins TRBV6-2 or TRBV6-3 and TRBJ2-3; 12 positions agree with TRBD2. The germline V gene encodes CDR1 MNHEY and CDR2 SVGEGT. There are 18 residues in the CDR3. The V and J ends lost 2 bases and 7 bases, in that order; junction bases with no gene match: 13. The CDR3 DNA reads TGTGCCAGCAGTTACGGACTAGCGGGATCGTACGAGTTACATACGCAGTATTTT. It codes for CASSYGLAGSYELHTQYF.

This chain connects TRBV6-2 or TRBV6-3 to TRBJ1-1, with 7 bases matching TRBD1. Germline assignment: CDR1 MNHEY and CDR2 SVGEGT. After removal of 4 bases from V and 11 bases from J, the junction contained 7 bases not matched to a gene. The CDR3 is 12 amino acids. The CDR3 loop reads CASSLQGPVAFF. CDR3 coding DNA: TGTGCCAGCAGTTTACAGGGGCCGGTGGCTTTCTTT.

The CDR3 nucleotides are TGTGCCAGTAGTATAGAGGATGGACTAGCGGTAAGGTACGAGCAGTACGTC. Protein product: CASSIEDGLAVRYEQYV. The rearrangement joins TRBV19 to TRBJ2-7, with TRBD2 identical over 10 bases. The junction had 9 bases not matched to a gene; V was cut back by 0 bases and J by 4 bases. Per the germline V gene, CDR1 is LNHDA and CDR2 is SQIVND (reference sequence). This CDR3 is built from 17 residues.

This chain connects TRBV29-1 to TRBJ2-7; TRBD1 aligns across 9 bases. Germline V gene lookup returns CDR1 SQVTM and CDR2 ANQGSEA. Trimming took 6 bases from V and 5 from J; bases not matched to a gene: 5. The CDR3 is made up of 12 amino acids. CDR3 coding DNA: TGCAGCGTCGGGACAGGGCTGAACGAGCAGTACTTC. Protein: CSVGTGLNEQYF.

This rearrangement joins TRBV20-1 to TRBJ1-2; D gene ambiguous. With 1 base removed from V and 3 bases from J, the gap between germline ends came to 12 bases. In germline, CDR1 is DFQATT, CDR2 SNEGSKA (reference sequence). There are 14 residues in the CDR3. The DNA for the CDR3 is TGCAGTGCTAGAGGCGACGACGGGTACTATGGCTACACCTTC. Its translation: CSARGDDGYYGYTF.

This clonotype has just a few counts. The rearrangement uses TRBV28 and TRBJ2-5; no reliable D call. The germline gives CDR1 MDHEN, CDR2 SYDVKM. CDR3 length: 14 amino acids. Trimming took 4 bases from V and 3 from J, leaving 12 bases between them. This CDR3 reads CASSSPPKEETQYF. The CDR3, as DNA: TGTGCCAGCAGTTCTCCCCCGAAGGAAGAGACCCAGTACTTC.

As to this clonotype: A read error may explain this, as a much larger clone is one base away. The chain recombines TRBV7-3 with TRBJ2-7; D may be TRBD2 (6 bases). Germline-derived CDR1 and CDR2 are SGHTA and FQGTGA. This CDR3 is 15 amino acids long. Trimming took 5 bases from V and 5 from J, leaving 19 bases between them. CDR3 DNA: TGTGCCAGCAGCGCCGCTGCTGGTAGCGGCCACGAGCAGTACTTC. Translated, it gives CASSAAAGSGHEQYF.

This clonotype was observed at least ten times. The rearrangement joins TRBV7-2 to TRBJ2-3, with D hard to call. Germline V gives CDR1 SGHTA, CDR2 FQGNSA. V was pared by 5 bases and J by 5 bases, with 14 bases between. This CDR3 region has 14 residues. CDR3 nucleotides: TGTGCCAGCAGCCTCGAAGGGCCCGAAGATACGCAGTATTTT. Protein: CASSLEGPEDTQYF.

This CDR3 is CASSFVIGMNTEAFF. DNA of the CDR3: TGTGCCAGCAGCTTTGTTATAGGGATGAACACTGAAGCTTTCTTT. The chain is built from TRBV7-9 and TRBJ1-1, with D uncertain. The CDR3 runs 15 residues. V lost 3 bases, J lost 0 bases, and 11 bases lay in between. CDR1 SEHNR and CDR2 FQNEAQ come from the germline V gene (reference sequence).

This clonotype showed up just a few times. This chain links TRBV19 with TRBJ2-1; D is perhaps TRBD2 (6 bases). V was trimmed by 7 bases and J by 0 bases, leaving 10 bases between them. Germline V gene sequence: CDR1 LNHDA, CDR2 SQIVND (reference sequence). CDR3 length: 14 residues. CDR3 sequence: CASMGLSSYNEQFF. Written as DNA, the CDR3 is TGTGCCAGTATGGGACTGAGCTCCTACAATGAGCAGTTCTTC.

This clonotype has just a few counts. The rearrangement links TRBV20-1 to TRBJ2-5; 8 positions agree with TRBD2. J gave up 1 base and V 2 bases, and 9 bases lay outside the gene matches. Per germline, CDR1 DFQATT and CDR2 SNEGSKA (reference sequence). The CDR3 covers 16 residues. The CDR3 DNA sequence: TGCAGTGCTAGACAGATCGGACTAGCCGGCCAAGAGACCCAGTACTTC. This sequence encodes CSARQIGLAGQETQYF.

This clonotype was seen many times. The rearrangement joins TRBV7-2 to TRBJ2-5; 10 bases map to TRBD1. Germline values: CDR1 SGHTA, CDR2 FQGNSA. Trimming took 3 bases from V and 5 from J; bases not matched to a gene: 12. The CDR3 has 17 residues. The CDR3 DNA is TGTGCCAGCAGCTTTGGGCGGACAGGGGGGCGTTGGGAGACCCAGTACTTC. It codes for CASSFGRTGGRWETQYF.

This clonotype was observed a single time. The chain carries TRBV27 and TRBJ2-7; 8 bases line up with TRBD2. Germline trimming cut 5 bases from V and 2 bases from J; bases unmatched to any gene: 11. This CDR3 contains 16 residues. Looked up from germline, CDR1 is MNHEY and CDR2 is SMNVEV (reference sequence). The CDR3 loop reads CASSPQGSGNPYEQYV. CDR3 nucleotides: TGTGCCAGCAGTCCCCAAGGTAGCGGGAATCCCTACGAGCAGTACGTC.